The 16 T cell receptor beta chains given below trace back to one sample, sequenced in a study of Ad26.COV2.S vaccination and SARS-CoV-2 variants. Measured with immunoSEQ multiplex PCR; TCRdb has only the in-frame clones, and not every one. The top ten clones hold about 5% of a sample with some 350,000 clones, around 90% of them seen once. As to treatment: roughly 18 received Ad26.COV2.S at low or high dose, single or two shots; 5 received placebo; per-sample allocation not given. Material that was analyzed had been drawn on day 63 after the first vaccine or placebo injection. Sequences were derived from peripheral blood, sampled in a trial of Ad26.COV2.S vaccine versus placebo. The receptors were gathered from a person aged 18-60 years who received the Ad26.COV2.S COVID-19 vaccine or a placebo.

The rearrangement joins TRBV6-2 or TRBV6-3 to TRBJ2-6; 8 positions match TRBD1. V was clipped by 5 bases and J by 2 bases; unmatched bases: 2. Germline assignment: CDR1 MNHEY and CDR2 SVGEGT. The CDR3 length is 15 residues. DNA for the CDR3: TGTGCCAGCAGTCCAGGGGGCGCTGGGGCCAACGTCCTGACTTTC. It specifies CASSPGGAGANVLTF.

This chain connects TRBV15 to TRBJ1-4, with D unresolved. This CDR3 contains 16 residues. The germline CDR1 and CDR2 sequences are LNHNV and YYDKDF (reference sequence). V was cut by 3 bases and J by 3 bases, with 14 bases left in between. CDR3 sequence: CATSRGWMEANEKLFF. The DNA of the CDR3 is TGTGCCACCAGCAGGGGCTGGATGGAGGCTAATGAAAAACTGTTTTTT.

A single count supports this clone. The V call is TRBV4-1, the J call TRBJ1-1; no clear D. V dropped 8 bases and J dropped 2 bases, with 12 bases sitting between them. The CDR3 sequence is 13 residues long. From germline, CDR1 is MGHRA and CDR2 YSYEKL. The CDR3 sequence is CASVGRVNTEAFF. For the CDR3, the DNA is TGCGCCAGCGTGGGGAGAGTCAACACTGAAGCTTTCTTT.

This chain links TRBV5-4 with TRBJ2-3; TRBD2 aligns across 14 bases. Unmatched junction bases numbered 5, after V lost 3 bases and J lost 5 bases. CDR3 size: 16 residues. CDR1 and CDR2 (germline): SGHNT, YYREEE (reference sequence). The CDR3 sequence: CASSSPGLAGVDTQYF. The CDR3 DNA is TGTGCCAGCAGCTCACCGGGACTAGCGGGAGTAGATACGCAGTATTTT.

The chain combines TRBV5-6 with TRBJ1-1; 7 bases are shared with TRBD1. The CDR3 is 13 residues long. Germline-derived CDR1 and CDR2 are SGHDT and YYEEEE. The V and J ends lost 4 bases and 5 bases, in that order; junction bases with no gene match: 5. The CDR3 DNA follows: TGTGCCAGCAGCCGGGGGACAGATACTGAAGCTTTCTTT. Translated: CASSRGTDTEAFF.

The genes are TRBV6-1 and TRBJ2-5; 13 bases fit TRBD2. The CDR3 runs 16 residues. V shed 1 base and J 5 bases; nucleotides not matched to a gene: 4. Germline V gene lookup returns CDR1 MNHNS and CDR2 SASEGT. The chain's CDR3 is CASSEEGLAGIETQYF. CDR3 nucleotides: TGTGCCAGCAGTGAAGAGGGACTAGCGGGAATCGAGACCCAGTACTTC.

With regard to this clone: Additional DNA sequences in this sample encode the identical CDR3. The chain couples TRBV10-2 to TRBJ2-7; possible D gene TRBD1, 5 bases. The CDR3 extends over 14 amino acids. CDR1 is WSHSY and CDR2 is SAAADI in the germline V gene. CDR3 nucleotides: TGTGCCAGCAGTGACAGCCAAATACCCTACGAGCAGTACGTC. Its translation: CASSDSQIPYEQYV.

This chain links TRBV3-1 (or the pseudogene TRBV3-2) with TRBJ1-2; possible D gene TRBD1, 6 bases. V was clipped by 4 bases and J by 7 bases, with 19 bases between them. This CDR3 is built from 15 residues. Germline V gene data show CDR1 as LGHDT and CDR2 as YNNKEL (reference sequence). CDR3 region: CASSPSPTGNGGYTF. The CDR3 coding sequence is TGTGCCAGCAGCCCATCCCCTACAGGGAACGGTGGCTACACCTTC.

The chain uses TRBV7-8 and TRBJ1-1, with D unclear. Germline CDR1 reads SGHVS; CDR2 reads FQNEAQ. V shed 0 bases and J shed 0 bases, with 8 bases lying between them. This CDR3 comprises 15 residues. The CDR3 sequence: CASSLAGNLNTEAFF. The CDR3 coding sequence is TGTGCCAGCAGCTTAGCAGGGAACCTGAACACTGAAGCTTTCTTT. Full variable domain (outside the CDR3, taken from reference TRBV7-8 and TRBJ1-1): GAGVSQSPRYKVAKRGQDVALRCDPISGHVSLFWYQQALGQGPEFLTYFQNEAQLDKSGLPSDRFFAERPEGSVSTLKIQRTQQEDSAVYLCASSLAGNLNTEAFFGQGTRLTVV.

This clone was detected only once. This chain links TRBV19 with TRBJ1-2; 7 bases are a match to TRBD1. The J segment lost 5 bases and the V segment lost 7 bases, leaving 13 bases of the junction unmatched. Looked up from germline, CDR1 is LNHDA and CDR2 is SQIVND (reference sequence). The CDR3 extends over 15 amino acids. As DNA, the CDR3 is TGTGCCAGTACCGAAGGGACAGCCGGGAAATATGGCTACACCTTC. This codes for CASTEGTAGKYGYTF.

This clone was recorded once. Within the sample, other DNA sequences also encode this same CDR3. J is TRBJ2-2 and V is TRBV7-9; D unclear. Trimming left V 2 bases short and J 3 bases short, with 7 bases between. Per the germline V gene, CDR1 is SEHNR and CDR2 is FQNEAQ (reference sequence). This CDR3 is 14 amino acids long. In nucleotides, the CDR3 is TGTGCCAGCAGCTTATCAGAGTACACCGGGGAGCTGTTTTTT. As protein: CASSLSEYTGELFF.

The CDR3 coding sequence is TGTGCCAGCAGCTTAACGACCCACGACGAGCAGTTCTTC. This encodes CASSLTTHDEQFF. This chain links TRBV7-3 with TRBJ2-1; the D is unclear. The CDR3 spans 13 residues. V was cut by 0 bases and J by 10 bases, with 10 bases left in between. CDR1 and CDR2 (germline): SGHTA, FQGTGA.

This chain links TRBV19 with TRBJ1-5; D gene unclear. The CDR3 has 17 amino acids. Germline values: CDR1 LNHDA, CDR2 SQIVND (reference sequence). V lost 5 bases and J 0 bases, leaving 17 bases between the germline ends. Written as DNA, the CDR3 is TGTGCCAGTAGTCCCCTTCAGGAGGGTTATAGCAATCAGCCCCAGCATTTT. Protein: CASSPLQEGYSNQPQHF.

This sequence joins TRBV27 and TRBJ2-1; D might be TRBD2 (6 bases). Trimming stripped 0 bases from V and 7 bases from J, with 13 bases between. This CDR3 comprises 15 residues. Germline CDR1 is MNHEY and CDR2 is SMNVEV (reference sequence). This CDR3 is CASSLSSGLGNEQFF. CDR3 bases: TGTGCCAGCAGTTTATCTAGCGGACTCGGGAATGAGCAGTTCTTC.

V is TRBV7-9 and J is TRBJ2-3; TRBD2 aligns across 10 bases. Trimming at V came to 1 base and at J to 5 bases, leaving 9 bases not matched to a gene. Germline V gives CDR1 SEHNR, CDR2 FQNEAQ (reference sequence). CDR3 length: 17 amino acids. DNA of the CDR3: TGTGCCAGCAGCTTAGGAGGAGCGGGAGGGCCGATAGATACGCAGTATTTT. Protein: CASSLGGAGGPIDTQYF.

The chain couples TRBV19 to TRBJ1-1; D remains unclear. CDR3 size: 12 residues. The V and J ends lost 6 bases and 8 bases respectively, with 13 bases between them. The V gene's germline CDR1 is LNHDA and CDR2 SQIVND (reference sequence). The CDR3 DNA reads TGTGCCAGTAGCCATAGAAGACTGGAAGCTTTCTTT. As protein: CASSHRRLEAFF. The full variable domain, with the rest looked up from reference TRBV19 and TRBJ1-1, is DGGITQSPKYLFRKEGQNVTLSCEQNLNHDAMYWYRQDPGQGLRLIYYSQIVNDFQKGDIAEGYSVSREKKESFPLTVTSAQKNPTAFYLCASSHRRLEAFFGQGTRLTVV.